This T cell receptor beta chain originates from a study of blood T cell repertoires in COVID-19. On the study more broadly: There were acute and convalescent COVID-19 samples, and they came from the United States, Italy and Spain. PBMCs, B-cell-depleted T cells, or T cells provided the cDNA or gDNA that made up the material.

The CDR3 is made up of 16 amino acids. Germline loops: CDR1 SNHLY, CDR2 FYNNEI. V was pared by 5 bases and J by 0 bases, with 5 bases of the junction left unmatched. Seattle participants joined during active infection and were tracked over time. In the original processing: Amplification of reference gene primers was used by the study to estimate nucleated cell counts. Some clones are missing from TCRdb's copy, which holds only in-frame ones; the method was immunoSEQ multiplex PCR. Clone size and the V and J calls come from that table; the DNA yielded D and trimming. This sample has 220,000 or so clones, with about 94% found just once.

The sample consisted of peripheral blood. The chain uses TRBV2 and TRBJ1-5, with 9 bases lining up with TRBD1. The sequence came from a man aged 55 to 70 with COVID-19, enrolled during active disease. The CDR3 DNA follows: TGTGCCAGCAGTTGGACAGGGGCCGGTAGCAATCAGCCCCAGCATTTT. Residues: CASSWTGAGSNQPQHF.